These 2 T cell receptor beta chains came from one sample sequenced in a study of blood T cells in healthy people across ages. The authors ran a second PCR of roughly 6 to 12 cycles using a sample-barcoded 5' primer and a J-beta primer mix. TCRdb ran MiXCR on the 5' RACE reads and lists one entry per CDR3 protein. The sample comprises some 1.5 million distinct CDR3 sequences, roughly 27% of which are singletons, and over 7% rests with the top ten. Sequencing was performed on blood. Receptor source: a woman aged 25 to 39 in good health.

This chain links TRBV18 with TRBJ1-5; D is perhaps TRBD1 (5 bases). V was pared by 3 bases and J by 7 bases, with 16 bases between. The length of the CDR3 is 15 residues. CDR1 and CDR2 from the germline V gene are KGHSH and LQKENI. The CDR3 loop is CASSPTWGEEQPQHF. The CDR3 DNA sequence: TGTGCCAGCTCACCCACGTGGGGGGAGGAACAGCCCCAGCATTTT.

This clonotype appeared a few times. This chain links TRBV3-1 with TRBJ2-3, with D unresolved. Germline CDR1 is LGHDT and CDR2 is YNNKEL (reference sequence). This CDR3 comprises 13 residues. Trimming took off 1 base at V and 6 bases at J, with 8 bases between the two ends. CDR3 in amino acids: CASSQGVMDTQYF. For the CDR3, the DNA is TGTGCCAGCAGCCAAGGGGTGATGGATACGCAGTATTTT.